Here is one T cell receptor (beta chain) with its context. This record comes from a study of blood T cell repertoires in COVID-19. Study overall: Samples came from the United States, Italy and Spain, spanning acute and convalescent COVID-19. PBMCs, B-cell-depleted T cells, or T cells were the source of the cDNA or gDNA that made up the material.

In the original workflow: From reference gene primer amplification, estimates of nucleated cell counts were derived. Some clones are missing from TCRdb's copy, which holds only in-frame ones; the method was immunoSEQ multiplex PCR. That table is the source of V, J and clone size, and D and trimming were worked out from the DNA. The data hold 40,000 to 55,000 clones, with around nine tenths observed a single time. The length of the CDR3 is 17 residues. The germline V gene has CDR1 SGHAT and CDR2 FQNNGV. The V and J ends lost 6 bases and 2 bases respectively, with 20 bases between them. The rearrangement links TRBV11-2 to TRBJ2-1, with a possible D match to TRBD1 (6 bases). Sequences were obtained from peripheral blood. The sequence came from a woman of 80 years or more with acute or convalescent COVID-19. In nucleotides, the CDR3 is TGTGCCAGCAGTCAATTTATGGGGACAACGACCTACAATGAGCAGTTCTTC. Its translation is CASSQFMGTTTYNEQFF.